This paragraph covers one TCR beta chain sequence. This receptor's antigen is unknown. Nothing much larger sits one base from this clone, and base qualities are not available. TCRbeta CDR3 regions were amplified from genomic DNA by means of the immunoSEQ Assay, a bias-controlled multiplex PCR. Per the source publication's procedure: The number of nucleated cells in each sample was estimated from the amplification of reference gene primers within the assay. To quantify the absolute abundance of each unique TCRbeta CDR3 rearrangement, sequence reads were collapsed and filtered. For each sample, productive Simpson clonality was calculated as the square root of Simpson's diversity index over productive rearrangements. TCRdb retrieved this table from immuneACCESS and kept in-frame rearrangements only. Not all clones are present; in checked studies, unresolved V genes account for under half, and no reason is known for the remainder. V and J calls and clone size are those listed in that table; D and trimming were worked out from the DNA. The sample records 350,000 to 450,000 clones, 80% to 90% of which are singletons. The ten largest account for 2% to 2.5% of the sample.

This specimen comes from a study of blood T cell repertoires in COVID-19 (TCRdb year 2020). Some background on the complete study: Samples from collaborators originated in the United States, Italy and Spain and spanned both the acute and convalescent phases of COVID-19. The repertoires were released in a freely available public database intended as a resource for research on the immune response to SARS-CoV-2. The samples were drawn from the first 160 participants of the ongoing ImmuneRACE study and from about 1,200 subjects provided by 6 global collaborators. Where available, HLA class I and class II types were obtained from metadata supplied by the sample provider rather than from assay-based typing. The material from the prospective study consisted of cDNA or gDNA derived from T cells, B-cell-depleted T cells, or PBMCs. The dataset comprised deeply sampled blood TCRbeta repertoires from subjects exposed to, actively infected with, or recovered from COVID-19. A de-identified subject ID, COVID-19 status, age in years and sex were almost always included in the sample metadata.

Reading from cysteine to phenylalanine, the CDR3 counts 12 amino acids. The read is trimmed to its CDR3 DNA, 36 bases read in frame from base 1. Trimming takes 5 bases off V and 7 bases off J; junction bases not matched to a gene: 4. CDR1 and CDR2, per the germline V gene, are MNHEY and SVGAGI. One collaborating source in Seattle enrolled patients while the patients were actively infected and followed the patients over time throughout the course of disease. Each collaborating institution followed its own protocols to collect whole blood in K2EDTA tubes. For TCRbeta analysis, collaborator samples were shipped as frozen whole blood, as isolated PBMCs, or as DNA extracted from either sample type. Results and caveats for the whole study, not just this receptor: The amount of clinical and demographic metadata varied by source and participant and was provided uncurated.

The sequencing input was peripheral blood. The sequence joins TRBV6-5 to TRBJ1-2, and 7 junctional nucleotides match TRBD1. The source is a woman aged 55-69 years with COVID-19, enrolled during active disease. The CDR3 reads as follows: CASSRSGGGYTF. The nucleotide sequence is given as TGTGCCAGCAGTAGATCAGGGGGTGGCTACACCTTC.